Following are 11 T cell receptor beta chains from one sample sequenced in a study of T cells in Graves' hyperthyroidism and ophthalmopathy. RNA transcripts gave rise to amplified TCR beta CDR3 regions. HTBI primers drove first-round RT-PCR of the TCR CDR3. TCRdb re-called the multiplex PCR reads with MiXCR, one entry per CDR3 protein. The sample holds over 700,000 distinct CDR3 sequences; roughly a third are singletons and the top ten take around 29%. The specimen was blood. The receptors originated from a woman in her 40s with Graves' hyperthyroidism.

The rearrangement links TRBV7-2 to TRBJ1-4; weak D call: TRBD1 (6 bases). CDR3 size: 14 residues. V was clipped by 5 bases and J by 10 bases, with 17 bases between them. From germline, CDR1 is SGHTA and CDR2 FQGNSA. The DNA of the CDR3 is TGTGCCAGCAGCCACCGGGACACGAGAGGAAAACTGTTTTTT. This encodes CASSHRDTRGKLFF.

This clonotype was counted at least ten times. This chain uses TRBV7-2 with TRBJ2-5, with 7 bases that match TRBD2. The V and J ends lost 3 bases and 1 base, in that order; junction bases with no gene match: 2. The germline gives CDR1 SGHTA, CDR2 FQGNSA. This CDR3 contains 14 residues. For the CDR3, the DNA is TGTGCCAGCAGCTTCAGCGGGGTCCAAGAGACCCAGTACTTC. Residues: CASSFSGVQETQYF.

The V and J genes are TRBV24-1 and TRBJ1-5; D not certain. Between the trimmed V and J ends, which lost 6 bases and 13 bases, there was a span of 15 bases. Germline-derived CDR1 and CDR2 are KGHDR and SFDVKD. The CDR3 is made up of 12 amino acids. The CDR3 DNA is TGTGCCACCAGTCTCGGGATTGGGAGACAGCATTTT. Its protein is CATSLGIGRQHF.

The rearrangement joins TRBV4-1 to TRBJ1-2, with D perhaps TRBD1 (6 bases). Germline assignment: CDR1 MGHRA and CDR2 YSYEKL. This CDR3 spans 15 amino acids. V shed 0 bases and J shed 9 bases, with 17 bases lying between them. CDR3 loop: CASSQDWGQGTRYTF. CDR3 sequence (DNA): TGCGCCAGCAGCCAAGATTGGGGCCAGGGGACTCGCTACACCTTC.

This clonotype was recorded at least ten times. The chain couples TRBV2 to TRBJ1-3, with TRBD1 matching over 7 bases. The germline gives CDR1 SNHLY, CDR2 FYNNEI. The CDR3 covers 14 residues. Trimming at V came to 6 bases and at J to 6 bases, leaving 8 bases not matched to a gene. The CDR3 coding sequence is TGTGCCAGCAGAACTTGGGACAGTCCAAACACCATATATTTT. Encoded protein: CASRTWDSPNTIYF.

This clonotype was observed at least ten times. This sequence joins TRBV6-5 and TRBJ1-1; D call uncertain. Germline V gene lookup returns CDR1 MNHEY and CDR2 SVGAGI. The CDR3 has 15 residues. V was pared by 0 bases and J by 2 bases, with 10 bases between. The CDR3 nucleotides are TGTGCCAGCAGTTACTCGCCGACGGTTAACACTGAAGCTTTCTTT. Translated: CASSYSPTVNTEAFF.

The table lists this clonotype with a few counts. The chain couples TRBV5-1 to TRBJ2-7; 7 bases align to TRBD2. The CDR3 spans 14 residues. With 4 bases clipped from V and 4 bases from J, the junction kept 8 bases outside the gene matches. Germline assignment: CDR1 SGHRS and CDR2 YFSETQ. Written as DNA, the CDR3 is TGCGCCAGCAGCCTCTCAGCGGGACTATACGAGCAGTACTTC. This codes for CASSLSAGLYEQYF.

This rearrangement joins TRBV20-1 to TRBJ1-4, with 8 bases that match TRBD1. The CDR3 is made up of 13 amino acids. V shed 7 bases and J 6 bases; nucleotides not matched to a gene: 7. The germline V gene encodes CDR1 DFQATT and CDR2 SNEGSKA (reference sequence). CDR3 DNA: TGCAGTGTCCCGGGACAGGAGCATGAAAAACTGTTTTTT. This codes for CSVPGQEHEKLFF.

This clonotype occurred a few times. CDR3 in DNA: TGTGCCAGCATCCTCCGGGACAGGGGATCCTACGAGCAGTACTTC. Protein product: CASILRDRGSYEQYF. The chain uses TRBV28 and TRBJ2-7; 10 bases are a match to TRBD1. Per germline, CDR1 MDHEN and CDR2 SYDVKM. J lost 1 base, V lost 7 bases, and 7 bases had no gene match. The CDR3 consists of 15 residues.

The V and J genes are TRBV12-3 or TRBV12-4 and TRBJ1-5, with D maybe TRBD1 (5 bases). This CDR3 region has 16 residues. Trimming left V 5 bases short and J 4 bases short, with 18 bases between. The CDR3 DNA sequence: TGTGCCAGCAGTCCCCGGGGGAGTGAAAGAAATCAGCCCCAGCATTTT. As protein: CASSPRGSERNQPQHF.

This clonotype was seen many times. The CDR3 is CSVDVPGGTQETQYF. CDR3 sequence (DNA): TGCAGCGTTGATGTCCCGGGAGGTACCCAAGAGACCCAGTACTTC. The chain combines TRBV29-1 with TRBJ2-5, with 7 bases aligning to TRBD2. The CDR3 loop spans 15 amino acids. Germline V gene data show CDR1 as SQVTM and CDR2 as ANQGSEA. Germline trimming cut 3 bases from V and 1 base from J; bases unmatched to any gene: 8. Filled out from reference TRBV29-1 and TRBJ2-5, the complete variable domain reads SAVISQKPSRDICQRGTSLTIQCQVDSQVTMMFWYRQQPGQSLTLIATANQGSEATYESGFVIDKFPISRPNLTFSTLTVSNMSPEDSSIYLCSVDVPGGTQETQYFGPGTRLLVL.